This T cell receptor (beta chain) was sequenced in a study of graft-versus-host responses after intestinal transplantation. This clone was picked up one time. Its antigen is unknown. The method was immunoSEQ multiplex PCR; TCRdb's version includes in-frame clones alone and lacks a portion of them. The sample has under 140,000 clones, roughly 93% seen once; the top ten hold about 0.51%. CDR1 and CDR2 (germline): MNHEY, SMNVEV (reference sequence). There are 14 residues in the CDR3. J gave up 9 bases and V 5 bases, and 7 bases lay outside the gene matches. The study's findings and limits: The recipient marrow held GvH clones, and some of them showed up first in ileum or blood. An association linked early post-transplant HvG declines with peak circulating GvH clone levels.

The sequencing used unstimulated CD8+ T cells sorted from spleen or lymph node cells, collected before intestinal transplant. The TCR originated in a human donor who received an intestinal transplant. The V call is TRBV27, the J call TRBJ1-6; 7 bases are shared with TRBD1. The CDR3 sequence: CASSMTGFASPLHF. Here the CDR3 DNA reads TGTGCCAGCAGTATGACAGGGTTTGCTTCACCCCTCCACTTT.